This T cell receptor (beta chain) came from a study of identical twins. This clonotype has at least ten counts. Its antigen is still unknown. The germline V and J ends were trimmed by 6 bases and 9 bases, with 9 bases remaining between them. This CDR3 contains 11 residues. Germline V gene data show CDR1 as MDHEN and CDR2 as SYDVKM. MiXCR, run by TCRdb on the 5' RACE reads, gives a single entry per CDR3 protein. The table has around 570,000 distinct CDR3 sequences, more than 9% seen once; the top ten hold roughly 3%. General study findings and limits: A cross-sectional statistical analysis, not follow-up of the same donors, supported the conclusions.

The same data also went into a second study, on yellow fever vaccine responses in identical twins.

J is TRBJ2-1 and V is TRBV28, with D perhaps matching TRBD2 (6 bases). This sequence originates from a woman aged 18-35 years in good health. The sample consisted of PBMCs. The CDR3 region is CASSPGLEQFF. The CDR3 DNA is TGTGCCAGCAGCCCGGGACTTGAGCAGTTCTTC.